The 17 T cell receptor beta chains given below trace back to one sample, sequenced in a study of blood T cell repertoires in COVID-19. TCRdb's copy holds only in-frame clones and misses some; the assay was immunoSEQ multiplex PCR. The sample includes around 200,000 clones, more than 80% of them seen just once. Sequencing was done on a sample of PBMCs or T cells enriched from blood (not recorded which). These receptor sequences come from a young man who had recovered from COVID-19.

The gene calls are TRBV3-1 (or the pseudogene TRBV3-2) and TRBJ2-7; weak D call: TRBD2 (5 bases). CDR3 length: 16 residues. CDR1 is LGHDT and CDR2 is YNNKEL in the germline V gene (reference sequence). The ends were cut back, 0 bases at V and 1 base at J, with 13 bases in the middle. CDR3 DNA: TGTGCCAGCAGCCAAGATCTCAGCGGCACTTCCTACGAGCAGTACTTC. This translates into CASSQDLSGTSYEQYF.

The V call is TRBV7-9, the J call TRBJ1-2; D call uncertain. CDR1 SEHNR and CDR2 FQNEAQ come from the germline V gene (reference sequence). V lost 10 bases and J lost 0, with 12 bases in between. CDR3 length equals 13 residues. CDR3 sequence: CATPRLTNYGYTF. For the CDR3, the DNA is TGTGCCACCCCACGACTCACTAACTATGGCTACACCTTC.

This sequence joins TRBV7-2 and TRBJ2-3, with D tentatively TRBD2 (6 bases). The CDR3 runs to 17 residues. V lost 5 bases and J lost 2, with 20 bases in between. The germline V gene encodes CDR1 SGHTA and CDR2 FQGNSA. The CDR3 loop reads CASSPYRDSLVTDTQYF. CDR3 bases: TGTGCCAGCAGCCCTTACCGGGACTCGCTCGTCACAGATACGCAGTATTTT.

This chain links TRBV7-9 with TRBJ2-1; 7 bases are a match to TRBD1. The V and J ends lost 5 bases and 3 bases, in that order; junction bases with no gene match: 7. This CDR3 is 15 amino acids long. Germline lookup yields CDR1 SEHNR and CDR2 FQNEAQ (reference sequence). The CDR3 DNA reads TGTGCCAGCAGCCGAGGACAGGTCGGCTACAATGAGCAGTTCTTC. It translates to CASSRGQVGYNEQFF.

V usage is TRBV2 and J usage is TRBJ2-7; 9 bases agree with TRBD1. CDR3 size: 13 residues. J was trimmed by 3 bases and V by 5 bases; bases with no gene match: 2. Per the germline V gene, CDR1 is SNHLY and CDR2 is FYNNEI. The CDR3 region has the DNA TGTGCCAGCAGTACGGGACAGGGCTACGAGCAGTACTTC. Its translation: CASSTGQGYEQYF.

The gene calls are TRBV27 and TRBJ2-1; 16 nucleotides agree with TRBD2. The trim removed 5 bases at V and 10 bases at J, leaving 8 bases unmatched. The CDR3 is 16 residues long. Germline V gene data show CDR1 as MNHEY and CDR2 as SMNVEV (reference sequence). CDR3 DNA: TGTGCCAGCAGTCCGGCCGGGACTAGCGGGAGGGCCGAGCAGTTCTTC. It specifies CASSPAGTSGRAEQFF.

The chain carries TRBV12-5 and TRBJ2-1; the match to TRBD2 covers 8 bases. The CDR3 loop spans 16 amino acids. The V gene end was trimmed by 0 bases and the J gene end by 4 bases; junction bases not matched to a gene: 5. Germline CDR1 LGHNT, CDR2 FRNRAP. The DNA of the CDR3 is TGTGCTAGTGGTTTGGTACGGGGGGGCGCGTACAATGAGCAGTTCTTC. This encodes CASGLVRGGAYNEQFF.

This chain uses TRBV30 with TRBJ2-7, with 12 nucleotides matching TRBD2. The CDR3 consists of 14 residues. Per the germline V gene, CDR1 is GTSNPN and CDR2 is SVGIG (reference sequence). V lost 3 bases and J lost 6; bases outside the gene matches: 6. CDR3 nucleotides: TGTGCCTGGAGACGACTAGCGGGAGCGGGCGAGCAGTACTTC. This translates into CAWRRLAGAGEQYF.

The chain combines TRBV6-5 with TRBJ2-1; TRBD2 matches at 7 bases. Germline CDR1 is MNHEY and CDR2 is SVGAGI. Germline trimming cut 0 bases from V and 8 bases from J; bases unmatched to any gene: 4. The CDR3 is 14 amino acids. DNA of the CDR3: TGTGCCAGCAGTTACTCAGCGGGGCGGGATGAGCAGTTCTTC. It codes for CASSYSAGRDEQFF.

The chain links TRBV10-2 to TRBJ2-7; 7 bases match TRBD1. Trimming at V came to 7 bases and at J to 0 bases, leaving 9 bases not matched to a gene. Germline loops: CDR1 WSHSY, CDR2 SAAADI. The length of the CDR3 is 15 residues. CDR3: CASTRGTEASYEQYF. The CDR3 DNA is TGCGCCAGCACTCGTGGGACAGAGGCCTCCTACGAGCAGTACTTC.

V gene TRBV5-8 combines with J gene TRBJ2-3, with D hard to call. This CDR3 has 14 amino acids. Germline CDR1 and CDR2: SGHTS and YDEGEE. V was cut by 0 bases and J by 2 bases, with 7 bases left in between. The CDR3 is CASSLGANTDTQYF. The CDR3 DNA reads TGTGCCAGCAGCTTGGGGGCCAACACAGATACGCAGTATTTT.

CDR3 DNA sequence: TGTGCCAGCAGCTTGGGTAGCCACTACCAGAATCAGCCCCAGCATTTT. This sequence encodes CASSLGSHYQNQPQHF. The V and J genes are TRBV5-5 and TRBJ1-5; no clear D gene. V was clipped by 0 bases and J by 4 bases, with 14 bases between them. The CDR3 has 16 amino acids. Germline V gene lookup returns CDR1 SGHKS and CDR2 YYEKEE (reference sequence). Looking up the rest from reference TRBV5-5 and TRBJ1-5 gives the full variable domain: DAGVTQSPTHLIKTRGQQVTLRCSPISGHKSVSWYQQVLGQGPQFIFQYYEKEERGRGNFPDRFSARQFPNYSSELNVNALLLGDSALYLCASSLGSHYQNQPQHFGDGTRLSIL.

DNA of the CDR3: TGTGCCAGCAGCTTGGCGCGGGGGTACCAAGATACGCAGTATTTT. Its protein product is CASSLARGYQDTQYF. The chain has TRBV5-6 and TRBJ2-3, with 7 nucleotides matching TRBD2. There are 15 residues in the CDR3. Germline loops: CDR1 SGHDT, CDR2 YYEEEE. The V gene end was trimmed by 0 bases and the J gene end by 5 bases; junction bases not matched to a gene: 6.

The V gene is TRBV5-6, the J gene TRBJ1-1; TRBD1 is a possible D gene (6 bases). Trimming shortened V by 4 bases and J by 4 bases, and 11 bases separated the two germline ends. The germline gives CDR1 SGHDT, CDR2 YYEEEE. The CDR3 sequence is 13 residues long. The CDR3 protein is CASSQTGITEAFF. DNA of the CDR3: TGTGCCAGCAGCCAAACAGGGATCACTGAAGCTTTCTTT. Based on the CDR3 plus reference TRBV5-6 and TRBJ1-1, the full variable domain is DAGVTQSPTHLIKTRGQQVTLRCSPKSGHDTVSWYQQALGQGPQFIFQYYEEEERQRGNFPDRFSGHQFPNYSSELNVNALLLGDSALYLCASSQTGITEAFFGQGTRLTVV.

This chain links TRBV30 with TRBJ2-7; D is uncertain. V lost 2 bases and J lost 4, with 6 bases in between. This CDR3 has 11 residues. Germline V lookup: CDR1 GTSNPN, CDR2 SVGIG (reference sequence). The CDR3 bases are TGTGCCTGGAGTATCAGGTACGAGCAGTACTTC. Its protein is CAWSIRYEQYF.

CDR3 coding DNA: TGTGCCAGCAGCGAAAGAGCCCGACCGGGAGCAGGGAGGAACGAGCAGTACTTC. Translated, it gives CASSERARPGAGRNEQYF. The chain combines TRBV6-1 with TRBJ2-7, with D perhaps matching TRBD2 (6 bases). CDR3 length: 18 residues. V was trimmed by 6 bases and J by 5 bases, leaving 29 bases between them. Germline V gene data show CDR1 as MNHNS and CDR2 as SASEGT.

This chain joins TRBV13 and TRBJ1-1, with 10 positions matching TRBD1. The CDR3 contains 14 residues. V was pared by 5 bases and J by 7 bases, with 7 bases of the junction left unmatched. CDR1 is PRHDT, CDR2 FYEKMQ, per germline (reference sequence). The chain's CDR3 is CASSPGQGDHEAFF. As DNA, the CDR3 is TGTGCCAGCAGCCCTGGACAGGGGGACCATGAAGCTTTCTTT.